One T cell receptor beta chain is described in this entry. Its antigen is not known. CDR1 and CDR2 (germline): KGHSH, LQKENI. The CDR3 contains 15 residues. V lost 3 bases, J lost 3 bases, and 4 bases stayed unmatched. The data belong to a study of cytomegalovirus exposure and HLA in healthy donors. General study points: Because they were indistinguishable, some V segments, including TRBV6-2 and TRBV6-3, were excluded.

It was healthy bone marrow donors who served as donors. PCR employed 60 Vbeta and 13 Jbeta primers. Assay used: immunoSEQ multiplex PCR; TCRdb lists only in-frame clones, some missing. This sample has 200,000 to 250,000 clones, with about 89% found just once. The gene calls are TRBV18 and TRBJ2-7; 11 nucleotides align to TRBD2. The specimen was PBMCs. The sequence came from a young woman in good health and CMV-seronegative. DNA for the CDR3: TGTGCCAGCTCACCGATAGCGGGGGGGTACTACGAGCAGTACTTC. Translated, it gives CASSPIAGGYYEQYF.